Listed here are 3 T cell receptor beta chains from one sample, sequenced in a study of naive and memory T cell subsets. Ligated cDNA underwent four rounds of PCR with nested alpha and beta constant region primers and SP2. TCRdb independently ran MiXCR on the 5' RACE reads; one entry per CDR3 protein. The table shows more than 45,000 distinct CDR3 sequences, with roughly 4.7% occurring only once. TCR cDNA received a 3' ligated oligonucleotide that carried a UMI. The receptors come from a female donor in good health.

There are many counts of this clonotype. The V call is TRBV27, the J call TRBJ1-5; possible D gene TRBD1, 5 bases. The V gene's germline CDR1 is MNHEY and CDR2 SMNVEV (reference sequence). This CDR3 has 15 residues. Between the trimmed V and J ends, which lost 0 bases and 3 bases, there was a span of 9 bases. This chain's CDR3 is CASSLSGQSNQPQHF. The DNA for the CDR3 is TGTGCCAGCAGTTTATCGGGGCAGTCCAATCAGCCCCAGCATTTT.

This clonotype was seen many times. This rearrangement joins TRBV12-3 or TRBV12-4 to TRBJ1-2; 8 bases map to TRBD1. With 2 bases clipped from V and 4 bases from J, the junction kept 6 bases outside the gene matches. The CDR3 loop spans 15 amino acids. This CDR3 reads CASSLRTGLSYGYTF. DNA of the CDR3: TGTGCCAGCAGTTTAAGGACAGGGCTCTCCTATGGCTACACCTTC.

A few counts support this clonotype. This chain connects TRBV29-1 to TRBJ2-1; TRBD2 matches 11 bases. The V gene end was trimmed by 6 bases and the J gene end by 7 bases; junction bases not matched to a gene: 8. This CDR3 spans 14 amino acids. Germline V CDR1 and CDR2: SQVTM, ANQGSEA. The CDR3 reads CSVGLAGGMNEQFF. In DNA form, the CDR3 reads TGCAGCGTGGGGCTAGCGGGGGGTATGAATGAGCAGTTCTTC.